A single sample gave rise to the 13 T cell receptor beta chains below, sequenced in a study of blood T cells in healthy people across ages. The use of a sample-barcoded 5' primer and a J-beta primer mix characterized a second PCR of roughly 6 to 11 cycles. TCRdb recomputed calls from the 5' RACE reads with MiXCR, one row per CDR3 protein. This table holds approximately 940,000 distinct CDR3 sequences, 40% to 60% found once. Sequencing input: blood. All receptors come from a man aged 30 to 45 in good health.

The CDR3 loop reads CSATAPGGYTF. The CDR3 DNA is TGCAGTGCTACCGCTCCGGGGGGCTACACCTTC. V gene TRBV20-1 combines with J gene TRBJ1-2; D gene ambiguous. Per the germline V gene, CDR1 is DFQATT and CDR2 is SNEGSKA (reference sequence). The CDR3 loop spans 11 amino acids. The V end lost 4 bases, the J end lost 8 bases, and 11 bases lay between the germline ends.

On this clonotype itself: A clone one base away is much larger, so this may be a read error. The CDR3 sequence: CASSQWNEQYF. The CDR3 DNA reads as TGCGCCAGCAGCCAATGGAACGAGCAGTACTTC. This chain connects TRBV4-1 to TRBJ2-4, with D unresolved. The J call may be incorrect, as the DNA end agrees better with TRBJ2-7. CDR1 is MGHRA and CDR2 is YSYEKL in the germline V gene. The CDR3 loop spans 11 amino acids.

The gene calls are TRBV12-3 or TRBV12-4 and TRBJ2-3, with TRBD1 as a possible D gene (5 bases). V was trimmed by 5 bases and J by 0 bases, leaving 18 bases between them. This CDR3 comprises 17 residues. The CDR3 region has the DNA TGTGCCAGCAGTCTTAGATCGGACATAAGTAGCACAGATACGCAGTATTTT. Its protein is CASSLRSDISSTDTQYF.

The chain employs TRBV27 and TRBJ1-6, with TRBD1 matching over 8 bases. CDR3 size: 14 residues. J gave up 4 bases and V 5 bases, and 1 base lay outside the gene matches. The germline V gene has CDR1 MNHEY and CDR2 SMNVEV (reference sequence). CDR3 residues: CASSRTGYNSPLHF. DNA for the CDR3: TGTGCCAGCAGTCGGACAGGGTATAATTCACCCCTCCACTTT.

The chain links TRBV9 to TRBJ2-1; D unclear. The V end was cut by 1 base, the J end by 4 bases, with 12 bases between. From germline, CDR1 is SGDLS and CDR2 YYNGEE. The CDR3 runs 15 residues. CDR3 DNA sequence: TGTGCCAGCAGCGTACAGGCCGATACGTACAATGAGCAGTTCTTC. Translated, it gives CASSVQADTYNEQFF. The entire variable domain, with the rest obtained from reference TRBV9 and TRBJ2-1, is as follows: DSGVTQTPKHLITATGQRVTLRCSPRSGDLSVYWYQQSLDQGLQFLIQYYNGEERAKGNILERFSAQQFPDLHSELNLSSLELGDSALYFCASSVQADTYNEQFFGPGTRLTVL.

The sample holds many counts of this clonotype. The rearrangement links TRBV7-2 to TRBJ2-1; 11 positions agree with TRBD1. Per the germline V gene, CDR1 is SGHTA and CDR2 is FQGNSA. The trim removed 4 bases at V and 8 bases at J, leaving 10 bases unmatched. The CDR3 loop spans 16 amino acids. The CDR3 spells CASSYRTGQGGHEQFF. The CDR3 DNA sequence: TGTGCCAGCAGCTATCGTACGGGACAGGGGGGCCATGAGCAGTTCTTC.

The V call is TRBV4-3, the J call TRBJ2-3; 7 bases fit TRBD1. The CDR3 runs to 16 residues. Germline assignment: CDR1 LGHNA and CDR2 YSLEER. The J segment lost 8 bases and the V segment lost 0 bases, leaving 11 bases of the junction unmatched. CDR3 sequence: CASSQDPTGSYGTQYF. The CDR3 nucleotides are TGCGCCAGCAGCCAAGACCCGACAGGGTCCTACGGTACGCAGTATTTT.

This clonotype was found a few times. This sequence joins TRBV20-1 and TRBJ2-1; 11 nucleotides agree with TRBD2. The CDR3 totals 18 residues. Germline V lookup: CDR1 DFQATT, CDR2 SNEGSKA (reference sequence). Trimming removed 5 bases from V and 0 bases from J; junction bases left unmatched: 12. The CDR3 here is CSALTSGGSANSYNEQFF. The CDR3 region has the DNA TGCAGTGCTCTAACTAGCGGGGGCTCCGCAAACTCCTACAATGAGCAGTTCTTC.

This clonotype has a handful of counts. Germline is not matched at one junction end, which may reflect a read error. The rearrangement links TRBV28 to TRBJ1-6; TRBD1 might be the D (5 bases). Germline loops: CDR1 MDHEN, CDR2 SYDVKM. The CDR3 has 15 amino acids. The CDR3 region is CASSLARAYNSPLHF. The CDR3, as DNA: TGTGCCAGCAGTTTGGCCAGGGCCTACAATTCACCCCTCCACTTT. Full variable domain (remainder filled in from reference TRBV28 and TRBJ1-6): DVKVTQSSRYLVKRTGEKVFLECVQDMDHENMFWYRQDPGLGLRLIYFSYDVKMKEKGDIPEGYSVSREKKERFSLILESASTNQTSMYLCASSLARAYNSPLHFGNGTRLTVT.

The J gene is TRBJ1-2, the V gene TRBV6-5, with D perhaps TRBD1 (5 bases). The CDR3 runs 17 residues. CDR1 is MNHEY, CDR2 SVGAGI, per germline. Trimming left V 0 bases short and J 4 bases short, with 18 bases between. CDR3 region: CASSYSFYPGTTYGYTF. The CDR3 DNA is TGTGCCAGCAGTTACTCCTTCTATCCAGGGACCACCTATGGCTACACCTTC.

The V call is TRBV7-2, the J call TRBJ1-4; 11 bases fit TRBD1. This CDR3 contains 15 residues. Trimming removed 1 base from V and 7 bases from J; junction bases left unmatched: 2. CDR1 is SGHTA and CDR2 is FQGNSA in the germline V gene. This CDR3 is CASSLGGQGVEKLFF. In nucleotides, the CDR3 is TGTGCCAGCAGCTTAGGGGGACAGGGGGTTGAAAAACTGTTTTTT.

This clonotype occurred many times. The V call is TRBV4-3, the J call TRBJ2-7; D remains unclear. The V and J ends lost 0 bases and 6 bases respectively, with 12 bases between them. The CDR3 is 14 amino acids. Looked up from germline, CDR1 is LGHNA and CDR2 is YSLEER. The DNA for the CDR3 is TGCGCCAGCAGCCAAGATCTATCAGGCAGCGAGCAGTACTTC. Its translation is CASSQDLSGSEQYF.

Points on this clonotype: A much larger clone sits a single nucleotide away, making a read error possible. The rearrangement links TRBV4-3 to TRBJ2-7; maybe TRBD2 (5 bases). Deletions cut 0 bases from V and 7 bases from J, with 22 bases between. Germline assignment: CDR1 LGHNA and CDR2 YSLEER. The CDR3 length is 17 residues. As DNA, the CDR3 is TGCGCCAGCAGCCAAGATCCGACTGGCTCCCACGGGGATGAGCAGTACTTC. Its protein product is CASSQDPTGSHGDEQYF.